Following are 30 T cell receptor beta chains from one sample sequenced in a study of blood T cell repertoires in COVID-19 (TCRdb year 2020). Receptors were amplified or captured by the immunoSEQ multiplex PCR assay. TCRdb provides this immuneACCESS table in a form limited to in-frame rearrangements. Some clones are lacking; in checked studies, under half of them reflect an unresolved V gene, and why the rest are absent is not known. The sample table holds under 200,000 clones, of which 86% were seen once. The ten largest clones take up roughly 7% of the sample. Sequenced material: peripheral blood. Receptors were obtained from a man in his fifties with active or convalescent COVID-19.

This clone was found once. The gene calls are TRBV10-3 and TRBJ2-6, with 9 bases aligning to TRBD1. The CDR3 sequence is 16 residues long. J gave up 0 bases and V 6 bases, and 3 bases lay outside the gene matches. Germline CDR1 ENHRY, CDR2 SYGVKD. The CDR3 nucleotides read TGTGCCATCAGGCCGGGACAGGGCTCTGGGGCCAACGTCCTGACTTTC. Its protein is CAIRPGQGSGANVLTF.

The V and J genes are TRBV19 and TRBJ1-1; a possible D gene is TRBD1 (5 bases). This CDR3 is built from 13 residues. From germline, CDR1 is LNHDA and CDR2 SQIVND (reference sequence). With 5 bases removed from V and 5 bases from J, the gap between germline ends came to 12 bases. In DNA form, the CDR3 reads TGTGCCAGTAGTCCGGGGGACGGGACTGAAGCTTTCTTT. It yields the protein CASSPGDGTEAFF.

The chain employs TRBV7-9 and TRBJ2-7, with D possibly being TRBD2 (6 bases). V shed 2 bases and J shed 6 bases, with 14 bases lying between them. This CDR3 has 14 amino acids. Germline CDR1 SEHNR, CDR2 FQNEAQ (reference sequence). This CDR3 reads CASSLSGLAGEQYF. The CDR3 DNA reads as TGTGCCAGCAGCTTATCGGGACTGGCTGGCGAGCAGTACTTC.

The genes are TRBV10-3 and TRBJ2-1; D ambiguous. Trimming took off 3 bases at V and 10 bases at J, with 16 bases between the two ends. Germline V gene sequence: CDR1 ENHRY, CDR2 SYGVKD. CDR3 size: 14 residues. CDR3 region: CAISERQQPREQFF. The CDR3 region has the DNA TGTGCCATCAGTGAACGACAACAGCCTCGAGAGCAGTTCTTC.

The chain has TRBV24-1 and TRBJ2-5, with D possibly TRBD1 on 6 matching bases. Per the germline V gene, CDR1 is KGHDR and CDR2 is SFDVKD. CDR3 length equals 15 residues. The ends were cut back, 4 bases at V and 5 bases at J, with 16 bases in the middle. The CDR3 sequence: CATSDRKQGPETQYF. CDR3 DNA sequence: TGTGCCACCAGTGACCGCAAACAGGGACCTGAGACCCAGTACTTC.

The rearrangement uses TRBV7-2 and TRBJ2-3; tentatively, D is TRBD1 (5 bases). Germline lookup yields CDR1 SGHTA and CDR2 FQGNSA. V was clipped by 1 base and J by 4 bases, with 9 bases between them. The length of the CDR3 is 14 residues. The CDR3 nucleotides are TGTGCCAGCAGCTTAGTACCAGGGCCAGATACGCAGTATTTT. Encoded protein: CASSLVPGPDTQYF.

The genes are TRBV2 and TRBJ1-5, with 8 bases matching TRBD1. After removal of 4 bases from V and 4 bases from J, the junction contained 3 bases not matched to a gene. The V gene's germline CDR1 is SNHLY and CDR2 FYNNEI. This CDR3 contains 14 residues. The CDR3 protein is CASSVNRGNQPQHF. In DNA form, the CDR3 reads TGTGCCAGCAGTGTCAACAGGGGGAATCAGCCCCAGCATTTT.

This rearrangement joins TRBV3-1 (or the pseudogene TRBV3-2) to TRBJ2-5; D remains unclear. This CDR3 region has 12 residues. Germline loops: CDR1 LGHDT, CDR2 YNNKEL (reference sequence). The ends were cut back, 1 base at V and 4 bases at J, with 4 bases in the middle. CDR3 sequence: CASSQAGETQYF. CDR3 coding DNA: TGTGCCAGCAGCCAAGCGGGAGAGACCCAGTACTTC.

The chain uses TRBV11-3 and TRBJ2-2; a possible D gene is TRBD1 (6 bases). The V end lost 5 bases, the J end lost 5 bases, and 15 bases lay between the germline ends. The CDR3 contains 15 residues. Germline CDR1 SGHNT, CDR2 YENEEA. This CDR3 is CASSPGTIGTGELFF. The CDR3 nucleotides are TGTGCCAGCAGCCCCGGGACAATTGGGACCGGGGAGCTGTTTTTT.

V usage is TRBV6-5 and J usage is TRBJ1-1; 7 nucleotides align to TRBD1. Unmatched junction bases numbered 11, after V lost 6 bases and J lost 4 bases. The CDR3 is made up of 15 amino acids. Germline V CDR1 and CDR2: MNHEY, SVGAGI. This CDR3 reads CASSSGGGVGTEAFF. Here the CDR3 DNA reads TGTGCCAGCAGCTCAGGGGGTGGGGTCGGCACTGAAGCTTTCTTT.

The J gene is TRBJ1-5, the V gene TRBV19, with D uncertain. The CDR3 is 16 amino acids. V lost 2 bases and J lost 2, with 13 bases in between. The germline CDR1 and CDR2 sequences are LNHDA and SQIVND (reference sequence). The CDR3 region is CASSIWRAVGNQPQHF. Written as DNA, the CDR3 is TGTGCCAGTAGTATATGGAGGGCAGTGGGCAATCAGCCCCAGCATTTT.

The chain recombines TRBV14 with TRBJ1-2, with D uncertain. The ends were cut back, 1 base at V and 4 bases at J, with 13 bases in the middle. Germline CDR1 is SGHDN and CDR2 is FVKESK. The CDR3 spans 15 residues. As DNA, the CDR3 is TGTGCCAGCAGCCAAGTTTCTGCGGAAGGCTATGGCTACACCTTC. Translating it yields CASSQVSAEGYGYTF.

V gene TRBV6-2 or TRBV6-3 combines with J gene TRBJ2-1; 8 nucleotides line up with TRBD1. The CDR3 is 18 amino acids. The V and J ends lost 5 bases and 3 bases, in that order; junction bases with no gene match: 15. Per germline, CDR1 MNHEY and CDR2 SVGEGT. Written as DNA, the CDR3 is TGTGCCAGCAGTAGGAGGAGCCTGACAGGGGTTTACTACAATGAGCAGTTCTTC. Residues: CASSRRSLTGVYYNEQFF.

This chain joins TRBV6-5 and TRBJ2-1; 10 bases are a match to TRBD2. Germline CDR1 reads MNHEY; CDR2 reads SVGAGI. The V gene end was trimmed by 7 bases and the J gene end by 5 bases; junction bases not matched to a gene: 8. The CDR3 contains 15 residues. The CDR3 DNA reads TGTGCCAGCACTGTCGCCGGGACTAGCGACAATGAGCAGTTCTTC. Protein sequence: CASTVAGTSDNEQFF.

The chain joins TRBV7-2 to TRBJ1-6, with D possibly being TRBD1 (6 bases). Trimming cost V 3 bases and J 7 bases, with 10 bases left between them. The CDR3 runs to 14 residues. Germline-derived CDR1 and CDR2 are SGHTA and FQGNSA. The CDR3, as DNA: TGTGCCAGCAGCTTGGACAGAGTAAATTCACCCCTCCACTTT. Its protein product is CASSLDRVNSPLHF.

The gene calls are TRBV18 and TRBJ1-5; weak D call: TRBD1 (5 bases). This CDR3 has 14 amino acids. Germline V gene sequence: CDR1 KGHSH, CDR2 LQKENI. V dropped 5 bases and J dropped 4 bases, with 12 bases sitting between them. Here the CDR3 reads CASSAGPLNQPQHF. The CDR3 region has the DNA TGTGCCAGCTCAGCGGGACCCCTTAATCAGCCCCAGCATTTT.

The genes are TRBV2 and TRBJ2-1; D is uncertain. CDR3 size: 12 residues. Looked up from germline, CDR1 is SNHLY and CDR2 is FYNNEI. V lost 8 bases to trimming and J lost 6 bases, with 11 bases between them. For the CDR3, the DNA is TGTGCCAGCCTCGTTGGTAGCAATGAGCAGTTCTTC. Translating gives CASLVGSNEQFF.

The gene calls are TRBV6-5 and TRBJ2-3, with TRBD2 identical over 8 bases. Germline loops: CDR1 MNHEY, CDR2 SVGAGI. The CDR3 totals 15 residues. Trimming removed 0 bases from V and 5 bases from J; junction bases left unmatched: 4. The DNA for the CDR3 is TGTGCCAGCAGTTACTCGACTAGCGCCATAGATACGCAGTATTTT. Its translation is CASSYSTSAIDTQYF.

The CDR3 coding sequence is TGCAGCGTTGAAGGGTCAGGAACTAGCACAGATACGCAGTATTTT. Its protein product is CSVEGSGTSTDTQYF. The rearrangement uses TRBV29-1 and TRBJ2-3; unclear D gene. V was pared by 1 base and J by 0 bases, with 11 bases between. There are 15 residues in the CDR3. CDR1 and CDR2 (germline): SQVTM, ANQGSEA.

Turning to this clone: Other DNA sequences from this sample encode an identical CDR3 as well. The V gene is TRBV15, the J gene TRBJ2-5, with 7 bases fitting TRBD2. The germline V gene encodes CDR1 LNHNV and CDR2 YYDKDF (reference sequence). There are 13 residues in the CDR3. Trimming removed 0 bases from V and 5 bases from J; junction bases left unmatched: 0. The CDR3 DNA follows: TGTGCCACCAGCAGAGACGGGAGGGAGACCCAGTACTTC. It specifies CATSRDGRETQYF.

The rearrangement uses TRBV7-2 and TRBJ2-1, with 9 bases that match TRBD2. V lost 3 bases to trimming and J lost 9 bases; unmatched junction nucleotides: 9. CDR3 length: 15 amino acids. In germline, CDR1 is SGHTA, CDR2 FQGNSA. DNA for the CDR3: TGTGCCAGCAGCTTTGACAGCGGGAGGTTGGTTGAGCAGTTCTTC. Its translation: CASSFDSGRLVEQFF. Together with reference TRBV7-2 and TRBJ2-1, the CDR3 gives the full variable domain: GAGVSQSPSNKVTEKGKDVELRCDPISGHTALYWYRQSLGQGLEFLIYFQGNSAPDKSGLPSDRFSAERTGGSVSTLTIQRTQQEDSAVYLCASSFDSGRLVEQFFGPGTRLTVL.

V is TRBV2 and J is TRBJ1-1; tentatively, D is TRBD1 (5 bases). The germline V and J ends were trimmed by 6 bases and 6 bases, with 17 bases remaining between them. Germline CDR1 and CDR2: SNHLY and FYNNEI. This CDR3 region has 14 residues. The CDR3 here is CASRARQSKAEAFF. DNA for the CDR3: TGTGCCAGCAGGGCAAGACAGAGTAAGGCTGAAGCTTTCTTT.

CDR3 amino acids: CASSLGLRLAGEGIDTQYF. As DNA, the CDR3 is TGCGCCAGCAGCTTGGGGCTAAGACTAGCGGGAGAAGGAATAGATACGCAGTATTTT. This sequence joins TRBV5-1 and TRBJ2-3, with TRBD2 matching 12 bases. This CDR3 comprises 19 residues. Germline-derived CDR1 and CDR2 are SGHRS and YFSETQ. V dropped 0 bases and J dropped 5; count of bases not matched to a gene: 13.

This sequence joins TRBV3-1 (or the pseudogene TRBV3-2) and TRBJ2-7; TRBD2 matches at 7 bases. This CDR3 has 16 amino acids. Germline assignment: CDR1 LGHDT and CDR2 YNNKEL (reference sequence). V dropped 0 bases and J dropped 4; count of bases not matched to a gene: 9. The CDR3 coding sequence is TGTGCCAGCAGCCAAGATGCGGCAAGCGGGATATACGAGCAGTACTTC. Residues: CASSQDAASGIYEQYF.

This clone was picked up one time. V and J are TRBV29-1 and TRBJ2-1; D remains ambiguous. The CDR3 contains 12 residues. Germline assignment: CDR1 SQVTM and CDR2 ANQGSEA. V was clipped by 3 bases and J by 8 bases, with 11 bases between them. The CDR3, as DNA: TGCAGCGTTGACCGCCCTAGTGATGAGCAGTTCTTC. Translated, it gives CSVDRPSDEQFF.

A single count supports this clone. This chain joins TRBV18 and TRBJ2-7; TRBD2 agrees at 8 bases. This CDR3 spans 14 amino acids. With 3 bases clipped from V and 1 base from J, the junction kept 2 bases outside the gene matches. Germline V gene lookup returns CDR1 KGHSH and CDR2 LQKENI. The DNA of the CDR3 is TGTGCCAGCTCACCGACTAGCGCTTCCTACGAGCAGTACTTC. Protein product: CASSPTSASYEQYF.

The J gene is TRBJ2-1, the V gene TRBV9; the D gene is possibly TRBD1 (6 bases). Germline lookup yields CDR1 SGDLS and CDR2 YYNGEE. This CDR3 comprises 13 residues. V dropped 0 bases and J dropped 15 bases, with 16 bases sitting between them. The CDR3 DNA is TGTGCCAGCAGCGTAGCTACAGGGCTTTCCCTGTTCTTC. This translates into CASSVATGLSLFF.

Remarks on this clone: This sample includes further DNA sequences coding for the same CDR3. V usage is TRBV7-6 and J usage is TRBJ2-1; 11 bases are shared with TRBD2. The junction had 6 bases not matched to a gene; V was cut back by 5 bases and J by 0 bases. The CDR3 has 17 residues. From germline, CDR1 is SGHVS and CDR2 FNYEAQ. CDR3 region: CASSKTGLAGSYNEQFF. The CDR3 DNA is TGTGCCAGCAGCAAGACCGGACTAGCGGGCTCCTACAATGAGCAGTTCTTC.

The chain uses TRBV24-1 and TRBJ1-5; D perhaps matches TRBD1 (6 bases). Trimming removed 7 bases from V and 9 bases from J, with 18 bases in between. Germline values: CDR1 KGHDR, CDR2 SFDVKD. The CDR3 has 14 residues. The CDR3 nucleotides are TGTGCCACCAGAAAGGGGGGGCCCTGGTGGCCCCAGCATTTT. Protein: CATRKGGPWWPQHF.

The chain has TRBV11-2 and TRBJ2-3; D unclear. The CDR3 has 15 residues. V was shortened by 5 bases and J by 5 bases, with 17 bases between the two germline ends. Per the germline V gene, CDR1 is SGHAT and CDR2 is FQNNGV. Here the CDR3 DNA reads TGTGCCAGCAGCGCCCGTGTCGCAAGGAGAGATACGCAGTATTTT. Translating gives CASSARVARRDTQYF.